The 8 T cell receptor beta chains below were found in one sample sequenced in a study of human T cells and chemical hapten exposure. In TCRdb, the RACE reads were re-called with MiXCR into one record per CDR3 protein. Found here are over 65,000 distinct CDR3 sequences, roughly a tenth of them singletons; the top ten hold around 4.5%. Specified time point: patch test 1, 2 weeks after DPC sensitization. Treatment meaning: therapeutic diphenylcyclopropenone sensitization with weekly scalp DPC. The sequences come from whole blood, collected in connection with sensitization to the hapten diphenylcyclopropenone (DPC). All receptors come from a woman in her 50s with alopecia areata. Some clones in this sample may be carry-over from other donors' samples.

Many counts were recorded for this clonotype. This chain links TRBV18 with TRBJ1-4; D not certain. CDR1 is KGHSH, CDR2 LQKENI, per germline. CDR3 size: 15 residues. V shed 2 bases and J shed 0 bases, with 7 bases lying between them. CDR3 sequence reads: CASSPFPATNEKLFF. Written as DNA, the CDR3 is TGTGCCAGCTCACCATTCCCGGCAACTAATGAAAAACTGTTTTTT.

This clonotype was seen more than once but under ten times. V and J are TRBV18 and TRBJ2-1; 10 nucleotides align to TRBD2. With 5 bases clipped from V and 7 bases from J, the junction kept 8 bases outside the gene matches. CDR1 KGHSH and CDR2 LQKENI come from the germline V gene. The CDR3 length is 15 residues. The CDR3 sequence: CASSYYTSGMNEQFF. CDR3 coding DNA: TGTGCCAGCTCATATTACACTAGCGGGATGAATGAGCAGTTCTTC. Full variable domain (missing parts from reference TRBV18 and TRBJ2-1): NAGVMQNPRHLVRRRGQEARLRCSPMKGHSHVYWYRQLPEEGLKFMVYLQKENIIDESGMPKERFSAEFPKEGPSILRIQQVVRGDSAAYFCASSYYTSGMNEQFFGPGTRLTVL.

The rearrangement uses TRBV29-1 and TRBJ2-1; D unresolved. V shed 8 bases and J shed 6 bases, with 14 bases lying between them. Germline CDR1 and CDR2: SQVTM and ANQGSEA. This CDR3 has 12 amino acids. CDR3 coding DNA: TGCAGCTCCACAAAACCCCCCAATGAGCAGTTCTTC. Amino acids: CSSTKPPNEQFF.

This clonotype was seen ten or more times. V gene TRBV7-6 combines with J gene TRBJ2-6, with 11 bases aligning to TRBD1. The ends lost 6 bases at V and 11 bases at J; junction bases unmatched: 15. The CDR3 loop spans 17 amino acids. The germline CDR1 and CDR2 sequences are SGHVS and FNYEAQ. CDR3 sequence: CASRTTGQGASLHVLTF. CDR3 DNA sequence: TGTGCCAGCAGAACCACTGGACAGGGGGCAAGTCTCCACGTCCTGACTTTC.

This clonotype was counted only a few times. The CDR3 nucleotides are TGTGCCATCAGTGAGAGCCTAGCGAGCTCCTACAATGAGCAGTTCTTC. Translation gives CAISESLASSYNEQFF. The chain uses TRBV10-3 and TRBJ2-1; D may be TRBD2 (6 bases). Trimming pared 2 bases from V and 0 bases from J, leaving 11 bases between. This CDR3 has 16 amino acids. CDR1 is ENHRY and CDR2 is SYGVKD in the germline V gene.

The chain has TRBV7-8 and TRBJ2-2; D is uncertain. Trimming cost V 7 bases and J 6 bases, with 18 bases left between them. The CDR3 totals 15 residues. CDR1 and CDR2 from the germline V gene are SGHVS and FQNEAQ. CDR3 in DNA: TGTGCCAGCACCCAATTCTACAACGGAGCCGGGGAGCTGTTTTTT. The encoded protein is CASTQFYNGAGELFF.

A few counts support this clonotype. CDR3 in DNA: TGTGCCAGCAGTGAAGAGACAGATTCACCCCTCCACTTT. Amino acid sequence: CASSEETDSPLHF. The chain is built from TRBV2 and TRBJ1-6, with D possibly matching TRBD1 (5 bases). The ends were cut back, 1 base at V and 8 bases at J, with 6 bases in the middle. The CDR3 has 13 amino acids. The V gene's germline CDR1 is SNHLY and CDR2 FYNNEI. Full variable domain (rest looked up from reference TRBV2 and TRBJ1-6): EPEVTQTPSHQVTQMGQEVILRCVPISNHLYFYWYRQILGQKVEFLVSFYNNEISEKSEIFDDQFSVERPDGSNFTLKIRSTKLEDSAMYFCASSEETDSPLHFGNGTRLTVT.

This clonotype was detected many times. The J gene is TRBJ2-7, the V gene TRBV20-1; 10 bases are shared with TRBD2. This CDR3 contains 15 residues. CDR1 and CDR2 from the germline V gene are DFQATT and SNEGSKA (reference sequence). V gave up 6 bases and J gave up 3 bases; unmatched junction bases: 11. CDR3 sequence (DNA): TGCAGTGCCCGCCCTGCTAGCGGGAGTTTCTACGAGCAGTACTTC. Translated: CSARPASGSFYEQYF.